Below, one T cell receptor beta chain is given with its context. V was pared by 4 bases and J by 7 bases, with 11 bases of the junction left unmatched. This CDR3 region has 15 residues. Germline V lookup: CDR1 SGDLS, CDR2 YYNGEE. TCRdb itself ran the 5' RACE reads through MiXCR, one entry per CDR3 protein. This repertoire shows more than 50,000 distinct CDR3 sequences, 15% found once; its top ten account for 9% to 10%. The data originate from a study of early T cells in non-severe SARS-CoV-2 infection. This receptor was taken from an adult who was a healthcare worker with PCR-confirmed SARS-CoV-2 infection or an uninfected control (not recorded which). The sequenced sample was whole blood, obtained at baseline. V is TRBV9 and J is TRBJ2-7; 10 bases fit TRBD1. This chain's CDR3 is CASSPGQGVSREQYF. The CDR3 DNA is TGTGCCAGCAGCCCCGGACAGGGGGTGTCTCGTGAGCAGTACTTC.